The 13 T cell receptor beta chains given below trace back to one sample, sequenced in a study of OX40 agonist ivuxolimab in advanced cancers. Profiled with immunoSEQ multiplex PCR; TCRdb holds only in-frame clones, not every one. Found here are around 60,000 clones, around 90% of them singletons; the top ten hold approximately 25%. This sample comprised CD4+ or CD8+ T cells sorted from blood, obtained in a trial of the OX40 agonist ivuxolimab. Receptors originate from an adult with an advanced solid tumor such as melanoma, head and neck, liver or kidney cancer.

The chain is built from TRBV27 and TRBJ2-7, with D perhaps matching TRBD1 (6 bases). Trimming shortened V by 4 bases and J by 2 bases, and 9 bases separated the two germline ends. Germline CDR1 MNHEY, CDR2 SMNVEV (reference sequence). This CDR3 has 13 amino acids. CDR3 region: CASSWDITYEQYF. The CDR3 DNA follows: TGTGCCAGCAGTTGGGACATTACCTACGAGCAGTACTTC.

For the CDR3, the DNA is TGTGCCAGTAGTGACAGCACCAACACTGAAGCTTTCTTT. Its protein product is CASSDSTNTEAFF. The chain combines TRBV19 with TRBJ1-1; D is possibly TRBD1 (5 bases). CDR1 is LNHDA and CDR2 is SQIVND in the germline V gene (reference sequence). This CDR3 is 13 amino acids long. V lost 5 bases to trimming and J lost 2 bases, with 9 bases between them.

This chain uses TRBV30 with TRBJ1-2; D is ambiguous. CDR1 is GTSNPN and CDR2 is SVGIG in the germline V gene (reference sequence). Trimming removed 3 bases at V and 7 bases at J, with 21 bases between. The CDR3 is 15 amino acids. The CDR3 is CAWSRGSPGEAGYTF. The DNA of the CDR3 is TGTGCCTGGAGCCGAGGGTCCCCCGGGGAAGCTGGCTACACCTTC.

The CDR3: CASSSGLAGIETQYF. The CDR3 DNA reads as TGTGCCAGCAGCTCGGGACTAGCGGGAATTGAGACCCAGTACTTC. The V call is TRBV7-6, the J call TRBJ2-5, with 13 nucleotides matching TRBD2. Unmatched junction bases numbered 4, after V lost 4 bases and J lost 5 bases. This CDR3 is built from 15 residues. In germline, CDR1 is SGHVS, CDR2 FNYEAQ. Full variable domain (outside the CDR3, taken from reference TRBV7-6 and TRBJ2-5): GAGVSQSPRYKVTKRGQDVALRCDPISGHVSLYWYRQALGQGPEFLTYFNYEAQQDKSGLPNDRFSAERPEGSISTLTIQRTEQRDSAMYRCASSSGLAGIETQYFGPGTRLLVL.

The V and J genes are TRBV7-9 and TRBJ2-1; 10 bases agree with TRBD2. Trimming took 0 bases from V and 5 from J; bases not matched to a gene: 7. Germline V gives CDR1 SEHNR, CDR2 FQNEAQ (reference sequence). The CDR3 has 17 residues. The CDR3 spells CASSLAFGLAGDNEQFF. CDR3 DNA: TGTGCCAGCAGCTTAGCTTTTGGGCTAGCGGGAGACAATGAGCAGTTCTTC.

In its sample, this clone was seen a few times. The chain couples TRBV9 to TRBJ1-1; no clear D. V was cut by 0 bases and J by 4 bases, with 7 bases left in between. The germline CDR1 and CDR2 sequences are SGDLS and YYNGEE. There are 13 residues in the CDR3. The CDR3: CASSVGSLTEAFF. CDR3 bases: TGTGCCAGCAGCGTAGGAAGTCTCACTGAAGCTTTCTTT.

This sequence joins TRBV7-8 and TRBJ2-3; 7 bases agree with TRBD1. This CDR3 contains 13 residues. The germline gives CDR1 SGHVS, CDR2 FQNEAQ. V lost 10 bases, J lost 4 bases, and 8 bases stayed unmatched. CDR3 amino acids: CATSGTAADTQYF. As DNA, the CDR3 is TGTGCCACCTCAGGGACAGCGGCAGATACGCAGTATTTT.

CDR3 nucleotides: TGTGCCAGCAGTGGTCTAGCGGGAGGGTTCGATACGCAGTATTTT. It is translated as CASSGLAGGFDTQYF. The chain employs TRBV28 and TRBJ2-3, with 12 bases matching TRBD2. The V gene end was trimmed by 5 bases and the J gene end by 6 bases; junction bases not matched to a gene: 6. Germline V gives CDR1 MDHEN, CDR2 SYDVKM. The CDR3 has 15 amino acids. The full variable domain, with the rest looked up from reference TRBV28 and TRBJ2-3, is DVKVTQSSRYLVKRTGEKVFLECVQDMDHENMFWYRQDPGLGLRLIYFSYDVKMKEKGDIPEGYSVSREKKERFSLILESASTNQTSMYLCASSGLAGGFDTQYFGPGTRLTVL.

This chain uses TRBV27 with TRBJ2-7; possible D gene TRBD1, 5 bases. The CDR3 is made up of 14 amino acids. Germline V gene sequence: CDR1 MNHEY, CDR2 SMNVEV (reference sequence). The V end lost 6 bases, the J end lost 6 bases, and 18 bases lay between the germline ends. The CDR3 bases are TGTGCCAGCAGAGCGCAGGGAAACCCATTCGAGCAGTACTTC. Residues: CASRAQGNPFEQYF.

The chain has TRBV15 and TRBJ1-1; D call uncertain. Deletions cut 0 bases from V and 7 bases from J, with 6 bases between. CDR1 is LNHNV, CDR2 YYDKDF, per germline (reference sequence). CDR3 length equals 12 residues. CDR3 coding DNA: TGTGCCACCAGCAGAGATTCGTTTGAAGCTTTCTTT. Translating gives CATSRDSFEAFF.

This chain uses TRBV7-9 with TRBJ2-7; possible D gene TRBD2, 7 bases. Between the trimmed V and J ends, which lost 4 bases and 0 bases, there was a span of 19 bases. The CDR3 contains 17 residues. Germline CDR1 SEHNR, CDR2 FQNEAQ (reference sequence). The CDR3 sequence: CASSSTLLADSSYEQYF. In DNA form, the CDR3 reads TGTGCCAGCAGCTCCACCCTCCTAGCGGACAGCTCCTACGAGCAGTACTTC.

The chain uses TRBV28 and TRBJ2-1; no firm D call. V was cut by 3 bases and J by 6 bases, with 12 bases left in between. Germline values: CDR1 MDHEN, CDR2 SYDVKM. This CDR3 has 14 amino acids. The CDR3 loop is CASSFSLPGNEQFF. DNA of the CDR3: TGTGCCAGCAGTTTCTCCCTACCGGGCAATGAGCAGTTCTTC.

This chain connects TRBV19 to TRBJ2-7, with TRBD1 identical over 9 bases. With 3 bases clipped from V and 4 bases from J, the junction kept 7 bases outside the gene matches. This CDR3 is 15 amino acids long. Germline CDR1 is LNHDA and CDR2 is SQIVND (reference sequence). CDR3 nucleotides: TGTGCCAGTAGTATCTCCGGGACAGGGCTTTACGAGCAGTACTTC. As protein: CASSISGTGLYEQYF. Using reference TRBV19 and TRBJ2-7 for the parts outside the CDR3, the full variable domain is DGGITQSPKYLFRKEGQNVTLSCEQNLNHDAMYWYRQDPGQGLRLIYYSQIVNDFQKGDIAEGYSVSREKKESFPLTVTSAQKNPTAFYLCASSISGTGLYEQYFGPGTRLTVT.